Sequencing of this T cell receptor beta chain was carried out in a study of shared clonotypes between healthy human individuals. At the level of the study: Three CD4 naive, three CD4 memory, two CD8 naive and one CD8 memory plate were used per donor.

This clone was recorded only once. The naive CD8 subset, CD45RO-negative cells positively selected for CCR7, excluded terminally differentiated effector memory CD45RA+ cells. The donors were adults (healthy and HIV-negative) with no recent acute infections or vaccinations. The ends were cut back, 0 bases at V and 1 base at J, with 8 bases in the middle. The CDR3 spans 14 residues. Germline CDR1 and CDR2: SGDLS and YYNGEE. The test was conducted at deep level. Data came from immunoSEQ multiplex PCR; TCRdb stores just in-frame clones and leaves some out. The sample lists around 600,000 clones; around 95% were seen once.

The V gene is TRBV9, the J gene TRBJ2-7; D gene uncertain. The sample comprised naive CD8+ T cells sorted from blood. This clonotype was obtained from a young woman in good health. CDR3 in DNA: TGTGCCAGCAGCGTAGATGGAGCTTCCTACGAGCAGTACTTC. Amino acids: CASSVDGASYEQYF.